This T cell receptor beta chain is drawn from a study of blood T cell repertoires in COVID-19. In the original workflow: Estimated nucleated cell counts came from reference gene primer amplification. Some clones are missing from TCRdb's copy, which holds only in-frame ones; the method was immunoSEQ multiplex PCR. That table supplies the V and J calls and clone size; D and trimming were determined from the DNA. Among fewer than 350,000 clones listed, about 89% were seen once. Germline loops: CDR1 ENHRY, CDR2 SYGVKD. V was cut by 6 bases and J by 10 bases, with 13 bases left in between. The length of the CDR3 is 13 residues.

The sequenced material came from peripheral blood. The rearrangement joins TRBV10-3 to TRBJ1-6; D not resolved. The TCR originated in a man aged 35-49 years with active or convalescent COVID-19. The CDR3 DNA reads TGTGCCATCAGGGGCGCCCCCTCGTCACCCCTCCACTTT. Translation gives CAIRGAPSSPLHF.